Below are 5 T cell receptor beta chains sequenced from a single sample in a study of early T cells in non-severe SARS-CoV-2 infection. Via MiXCR, TCRdb re-called the 5' RACE reads, giving one row per CDR3 protein. Seen here are tens of thousands of distinct CDR3 sequences, about 6% observed once, and the top ten hold approximately 5.2%. Sequenced: whole blood. These receptors were taken from an adult who was a healthcare worker with PCR-confirmed SARS-CoV-2 infection or an uninfected control (not recorded which).

The CDR3: CAIARGRGSYEQYF. In DNA, the CDR3 is TGTGCCATCGCCCGGGGGCGCGGATCCTACGAGCAGTACTTC. The V gene is TRBV10-3, the J gene TRBJ2-7, with D possibly called TRBD1 or TRBD2 (6 bases each). Germline CDR1 and CDR2: ENHRY and SYGVKD. The CDR3 runs to 14 residues. Trimming removed 8 bases at V and 1 base at J, with 15 bases between.

This clonotype has at least ten counts. V gene TRBV6-1 combines with J gene TRBJ2-1; perhaps D is TRBD1 or TRBD2 (5 bases each). The germline CDR1 and CDR2 sequences are MNHNS and SASEGT. This CDR3 contains 15 residues. V was shortened by 2 bases and J by 6 bases, with 14 bases between the two germline ends. The CDR3 here is CASSEIWGTFNEQFF. DNA of the CDR3: TGTGCCAGCAGTGAAATCTGGGGGACCTTCAATGAGCAGTTCTTC.

The chain employs TRBV12-3 or TRBV12-4 and TRBJ1-5; D might be TRBD1 (6 bases). CDR3 length: 14 amino acids. The ends were cut back, 3 bases at V and 7 bases at J, with 13 bases in the middle. The CDR3 DNA reads TGTGCCAGCAGTTTCACAGGGCAGGGACAGCCCCAGCATTTT. The encoded protein is CASSFTGQGQPQHF.

This clonotype was found many times. The chain links TRBV6-1 to TRBJ2-5, with 9 bases matching TRBD2. Germline loops: CDR1 MNHNS, CDR2 SASEGT. The CDR3 is 15 residues long. Trimming took 2 bases from V and 4 from J; bases not matched to a gene: 5. The CDR3 region has the DNA TGTGCCAGCAGTGAATGGCGGGAGGGCGGAGAGACCCAGTACTTC. It translates to CASSEWREGGETQYF.

In this sample, this clonotype turned up many times. The chain recombines TRBV5-1 with TRBJ2-2; 7 positions match TRBD1. The CDR3 covers 15 residues. V lost 4 bases to trimming and J lost 0 bases; unmatched junction nucleotides: 3. Germline loops: CDR1 SGHRS, CDR2 YFSETQ. Here the CDR3 DNA reads TGCGCCAGCAGCCCGGGACAGACGAACACCGGGGAGCTGTTTTTT. This translates into CASSPGQTNTGELFF.